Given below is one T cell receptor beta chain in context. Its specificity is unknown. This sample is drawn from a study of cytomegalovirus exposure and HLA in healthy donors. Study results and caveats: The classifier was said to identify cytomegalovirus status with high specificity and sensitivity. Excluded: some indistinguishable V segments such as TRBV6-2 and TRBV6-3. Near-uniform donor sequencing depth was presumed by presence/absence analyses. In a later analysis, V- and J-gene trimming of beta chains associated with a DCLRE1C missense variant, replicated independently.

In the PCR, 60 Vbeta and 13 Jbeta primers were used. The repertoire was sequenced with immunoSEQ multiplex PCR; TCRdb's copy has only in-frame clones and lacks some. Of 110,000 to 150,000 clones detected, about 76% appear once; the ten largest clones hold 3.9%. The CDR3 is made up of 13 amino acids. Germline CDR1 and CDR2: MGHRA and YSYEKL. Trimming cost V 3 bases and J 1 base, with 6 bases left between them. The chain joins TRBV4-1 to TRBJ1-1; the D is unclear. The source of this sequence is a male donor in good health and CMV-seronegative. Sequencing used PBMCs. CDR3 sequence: CASSQGPNTEAFF. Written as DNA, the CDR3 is TGCGCCAGCAGCCAGGGCCCGAACACTGAAGCTTTCTTT.